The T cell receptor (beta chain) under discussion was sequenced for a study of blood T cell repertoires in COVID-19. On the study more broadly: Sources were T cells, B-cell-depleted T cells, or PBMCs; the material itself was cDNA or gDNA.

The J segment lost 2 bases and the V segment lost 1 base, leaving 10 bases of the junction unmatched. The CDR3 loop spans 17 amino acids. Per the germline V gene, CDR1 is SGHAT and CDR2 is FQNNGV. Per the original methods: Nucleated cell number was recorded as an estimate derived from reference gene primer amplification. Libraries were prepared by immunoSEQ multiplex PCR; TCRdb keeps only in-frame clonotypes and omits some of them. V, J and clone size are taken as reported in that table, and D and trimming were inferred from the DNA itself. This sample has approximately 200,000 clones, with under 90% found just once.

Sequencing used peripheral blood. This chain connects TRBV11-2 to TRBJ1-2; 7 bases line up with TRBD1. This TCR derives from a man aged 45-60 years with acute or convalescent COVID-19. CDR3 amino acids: CASSLGLRGTANYGYTF. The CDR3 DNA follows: TGTGCCAGCAGCTTAGGGTTGAGAGGGACAGCCAACTATGGCTACACCTTC.